This paragraph covers one T cell receptor (beta chain) sequence. Its antigen is undetermined. The entirety of the isolated RNA underwent reverse transcription, so expressed TCRB transcripts were sequenced. Using immunoSEQ multiplex PCR, the repertoire was profiled, and TCRdb retains in-frame clones only, with some absent. The sample lists under 850,000 clones, under 15% occurring once. Germline loops: CDR1 MGHRA, CDR2 YSYEKL. This CDR3 region has 13 residues. Trimming shortened V by 4 bases and J by 5 bases, and 9 bases separated the two germline ends. The data derive from a study of beta chain features in type 1 diabetes. General study points: In the patient group, naive, central memory and Treg TCRB repertoires seemed more alike than in the healthy donor group. TCRB CDR3s were moderately but significantly shorter in Type 1 diabetes patients in all four CD4+ subsets.

The TCR was taken from a young man with type 1 diabetes. The sequenced material came from naive CD4+ T cells from blood. The chain is built from TRBV4-1 and TRBJ1-5; D gene unclear. CDR3 sequence: CASSLGVDQPQHF. The CDR3 DNA sequence: TGCGCCAGCAGCCTCGGGGTCGATCAGCCCCAGCATTTT.